Detailed here is one T cell receptor (beta chain). This sample stems from a study of neoadjuvant nivolumab and ipilimumab in lung cancer. Data came from immunoSEQ multiplex PCR; TCRdb stores just in-frame clones and leaves some out. The profile shows 4,500 to 5,000 clones, about 80% of them singletons. Per germline, CDR1 SGHNT and CDR2 YENEEA. This CDR3 contains 17 residues. V shed 5 bases and J shed 2 bases, with 19 bases lying between them. This TCR came from an adult with non-small cell lung cancer. Some clones in this sample may be carry-over from other donors' samples. The sample here was normal lung tissue adjacent to the tumor, taken after neoadjuvant nivolumab, alone or with ipilimumab, at or shortly before surgery. The chain combines TRBV11-3 with TRBJ1-5, with D perhaps matching TRBD1 (5 bases). In DNA form, the CDR3 reads TGTGCCAGCAGCCCCGGGCAGGGAAAAGGGGGCAATCAGCCCCAGCATTTT. This sequence encodes CASSPGQGKGGNQPQHF. Drawing the rest from reference TRBV11-3 and TRBJ1-5, the complete variable domain is EAGVVQSPRYKIIEKKQPVAFWCNPISGHNTLYWYLQNLGQGPELLIRYENEEAVDDSQLPKDRFSAERLKGVDSTLKIQPAELGDSAVYLCASSPGQGKGGNQPQHFGDGTRLSIL.